In its sample, the clone carrying this T cell receptor beta chain was seen many times. This CDR3 has 19 residues. Germline CDR1 reads DFQATT; CDR2 reads SNEGSKA (reference sequence). The V and J ends lost 4 bases and 0 bases, in that order; junction bases with no gene match: 12. Unique molecular identifiers were used to barcode this TCRbeta library. TCRdb itself ran the PCR reads through MiXCR, one entry per CDR3 protein. The sample lists hundreds of thousands of distinct CDR3 sequences; roughly 17% were seen once. This record comes from a study of T-cell reconstitution after alpha-beta-depleted transplantation in children.

The sequences come from PBMCs from the stem cell graft donor, collected from the stem cell graft. This chain links TRBV20-1 with TRBJ2-3; 14 bases align to TRBD2. This receptor was identified in a human donor who donated a stem cell graft to a child with acute myeloid leukemia. For the CDR3, the DNA is TGCAGTGCTACCAGGACTAGCGGGGGGACCAGGACTAGCACAGATACGCAGTATTTT. Its translation is CSATRTSGGTRTSTDTQYF.